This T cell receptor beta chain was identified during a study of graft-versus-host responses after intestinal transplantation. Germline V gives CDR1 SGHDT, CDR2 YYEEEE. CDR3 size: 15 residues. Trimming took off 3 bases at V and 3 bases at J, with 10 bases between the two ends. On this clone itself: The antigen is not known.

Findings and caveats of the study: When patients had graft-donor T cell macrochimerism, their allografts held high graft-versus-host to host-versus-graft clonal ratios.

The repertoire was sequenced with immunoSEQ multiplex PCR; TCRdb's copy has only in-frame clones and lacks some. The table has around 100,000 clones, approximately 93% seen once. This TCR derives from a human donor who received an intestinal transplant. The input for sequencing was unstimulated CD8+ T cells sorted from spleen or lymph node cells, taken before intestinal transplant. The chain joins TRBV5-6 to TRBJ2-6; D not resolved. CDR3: CASSSHESGANVLTF. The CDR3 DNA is TGTGCCAGCAGCTCCCATGAGAGTGGGGCCAACGTCCTGACTTTC.